In its sample, the clone carrying this T cell receptor (beta chain) was seen once. Arm-PCR of CDR3 regions with iRepertoire HTBI primers generated TCR beta libraries. TCRdb re-derived calls from the multiplex PCR reads in MiXCR, one entry per CDR3 protein. The data hold some 490,000 distinct CDR3 sequences, with 9.5% to 15% observed a single time. The data were taken from a study of regulatory T cells in long-lasting Graves disease. Described time point: newly diagnosed GD, antithyroid drugs for less than 3 months. PBMC-extracted RNA yielded the TCR library. Germline loops: CDR1 SNHLY, CDR2 FYNNEI. With 5 bases clipped from V and 4 bases from J, the junction kept 8 bases outside the gene matches. The CDR3 is made up of 16 amino acids. The same specimen was also included in a second study, on T cells in Graves' hyperthyroidism and ophthalmopathy. Turning to that study: The diagnoses drew upon clinical symptoms, serum thyroxine and TRAb, thyroid ultrasound and orbital computed tomography. Stable hyperthyroidism and ophthalmopathy were separated using 13 V-J signatures.

The V call is TRBV2, the J call TRBJ2-1, with 10 bases identical to TRBD2. The receptor's source is a woman between 25 and 40 years old with Graves disease. Sequences were derived from peripheral blood mononuclear cells (PBMCs), sampled at new diagnosis, from a patient treated with antithyroid drugs. The CDR3 here is CASSLQAGGFYNEQFF. The DNA for the CDR3 is TGTGCCAGCAGTCTGCAAGCGGGAGGGTTTTACAATGAGCAGTTCTTC.